This T cell receptor beta chain was identified in a study of beta chain features in type 1 diabetes (dated 2018 in TCRdb). In the study overall: Mean age, gender distribution, total cell number and subset yield did not differ between patients and healthy donors. A total of about 110,000,000 sorted cells were examined across all samples, and a strong correlation was observed between cell number per subset and RNA yield. Whereas all 30 or so donors provided naive and central memory subsets, regulatory and stem cell-like memory subsets were isolated from just 8 patients and about eight healthy donors. In the study, TCRB repertoires of sorted circulating CD4+ T cell subsets from recently diagnosed type 1 diabetes patients were compared with those of matched healthy donors.

To note about this clone: Its antigen remains unidentified. Germline and junction disagree at one end, which may indicate a read error.

Each donor gave one peripheral blood draw, around 100 mL on average, collected into heparinised tubes. A BD FACSAria II was used to sort naive, central memory, regulatory and stem cell-like memory CD4+ T cells with a panel that included CD45RO, CCR7, CD25, CD127, CD95 and CD27. Purity was above 98% for every sorted population. PBMCs were isolated immediately by Lymphoprep density gradient centrifugation and stained directly without culture. So that batch effects would be minimized, each experiment stained and sorted samples in pairs, pairing one healthy donor with one patient. All of the isolated RNA was reverse transcribed with the High Capacity cDNA Reverse Transcription Kit, so expressed TCRB transcripts were sequenced. Deep immunoSEQ sequencing was applied to naive, central memory and regulatory T cell samples, giving an average of roughly 3.6 million total reads per sample. Sorted cells were lysed in RLT buffer and RNA was extracted with DNase-treated RNeasy Micro or Mini kits, depending on cell number. To prevent cross-contamination, every cell subset was processed on its own, while patient and healthy donor samples were processed together. The immunoSEQ multiplex PCR was used to amplify TCRB sequences from cDNA, yielding 87-bp fragments that span the CDR3 region. Sequencing of the amplicons was performed on the Illumina HiSeq platform. Per the original workflow: PCR bias was computationally corrected using synthetic template baselines, reads within Hamming distance 2 were collapsed, and singletons that could not be merged were discarded. Reads were aligned against IMGT to assign V, D and J genes, CDR3 length and insertions or deletions at six rearrangement sites. Within each subset, clonotype counts were normalized to the number of sorted cells before true diversity and Gini coefficients were calculated with the tcR R package. The overlap coefficient, calculated on TCRB nucleotide sequences, was used to quantify repertoire sharing. Out-of-frame TCRB sequences from naive cells were analyzed as a proxy for the pre-selection repertoire. TCRdb took this table from immuneACCESS and kept in-frame rearrangements with V and J called. Such tables lack part of the clones; where checked against another copy, unresolved V genes explain under half of the gap, and the rest is unexplained. The V and J calls and clone size come from that table; D and trimming were worked out from the DNA. This sample comprises around 360,000 clones, roughly 13% of them detected only once. Of the sample, 0.0085% to 0.012% falls within the top ten clones.

Spanning cysteine to phenylalanine, the CDR3 consists of 13 amino acids. Just the 39-base CDR3 DNA is kept, in frame starting at base 1. Per the germline V gene, MNHEY is the CDR1 and SVGAGI is the CDR2. Broad study findings and their caveats: Because the HLA sub-analyses included only small numbers of individuals, any influence of HLA type on TCRB rearrangement was left unresolved. Fewer insertions and more nucleotide deletions at VDJ recombination sites were observed in patients with type 1 diabetes, implying thymic rearrangement abnormalities. Shorter templates might have been favored by PCR, but patient and control samples were amplified and corrected together, so both groups would have been affected equally by any skew. Because cDNA rather than genomic DNA was sequenced, highly expressing activated cells could have been over-represented, although no difference in activation and CD3 levels was found between groups. In all four CD4+ subsets, TCRB CDR3 length was moderately but significantly shorter in type 1 diabetes patients. Naive, central memory and regulatory TCRB repertoires appeared to be more similar among patients than among healthy donors.

Source material: naive CD4+ T cells from blood. Sample cell subset or site, as interpreted from the label and publication: true naive CD4+ T cells. The sequence was collected from a young woman with type 1 diabetes. The sequence links TRBV6-5 to TRBJ2-1, with no confidently assigned D gene. The nucleotide sequence is TGTGCCAGCAGCCGTTCACCGTACACTGAGCAGTTCTTC. This codes for CASSRSPYTEQFF.